Listed below are T cell receptor beta chains from one sample, sequenced in a study of long-term antiretroviral therapy in people with HIV. Only in-frame clones appear in the TCRdb table, and some are missing; sequencing was by immunoSEQ multiplex PCR. This table has 25,000 to 35,000 clones, around nine tenths appearing once. The material sequenced was unsorted PBMCs, taken 1.8 years after starting antiretroviral therapy. These receptors were obtained from a woman aged 18-35 years with HIV. Each CDR3 is given with its conserved first and last residue. Size values are once, few and many counts, or a class for expanded clones, and some rows have none.

v_gene	j_gene	abundance	CDR3aa
TRBV5-8	NA	NA	CASRWTSGRPHLAYEQYF
TRBV5-1	TRBJ1-2	NA	CASSLAGGAGYTF
TRBV28	TRBJ2-7	once	CASSLYKTGRSYEQYF
TRBV5-6	TRBJ2-1	NA	CASSPPAGGSYNEQFF
TRBV6-1	TRBJ1-1	NA	CASSELQLNTEAFF
TRBV27	TRBJ2-3	NA	CASSFRQGGTDTQYF
TRBV5-1	TRBJ2-2	NA	CASSLVTDTGELFF
TRBV9	TRBJ1-2	NA	CASSVAERGGGYGYTF
TRBV9	TRBJ1-3	NA	CASSPTGTVSGNTIYF
TRBV15	TRBJ2-1	NA	CATSSSGNTRISYNEQFF
TRBV7-3	TRBJ1-1	NA	CASSLYGSTEAFF
TRBV9	TRBJ2-1	NA	CASSLTGTGDEQFF
TRBV14	TRBJ2-2	NA	CASSSRQGWTGELFF
TRBV7-3	TRBJ2-1	NA	CASSLGSSYNEQFF
TRBV27	TRBJ2-1	NA	CASSLGVRQDPHNEQFF
TRBV19	TRBJ1-3	NA	CASSIGTGRLVSGNTIYF
TRBV9	TRBJ1-3	NA	CASARGTSSGNTIYF